This TCR beta chain was obtained from a study of blood T cell repertoires in acute mononucleosis (dated by TCRdb to 2018 to 2020). Notes on the research overall: Acute-phase samples, which represented the primary response, were collected within 2 weeks of symptom onset. During acute infection, about 2% and 1% of blood CD8 T cells were made up of mean YVL-BR-specific and GLC-BM-specific cells, respectively. Mean blood EBV load was around 4 log10 genome copies per million B cells during acute infection and about 2.8 at convalescence.

Per the publication, the time point label means: acute infectious mononucleosis, at clinical presentation within 2 weeks of symptom onset (visit 1). Over primary infection, the study followed CD8 T cell responses to two immunodominant EBV epitopes: BRLF1 109 (YVL-BR) and BMLF1 280 (GLC-BM). A positive serum heterophile antibody test together with EBV viral capsid antigen-specific IgM pointed to primary EBV infection. Total CD8 T cells were first enriched from PBMCs by magnetic positive selection (MACS). Live CD3+ CD8+ tetramer+ cells were sorted on a FACSAria III to over 85% purity. A PE-conjugated tetramer loaded with the BRLF1 109-117 peptide was used to sort the cells. Directly ex vivo after tetramer sorting, the TCR repertoires of EBV epitope-specific CD8 T cells were deep-sequenced at acute infection and at convalescence. The donors were a few individuals between about 18 and 30 years old who had clinical acute infectious mononucleosis along with laboratory evidence of primary EBV infection. Heparinized peripheral blood was collected once when donors presented clinically with mononucleosis symptoms and a second time roughly 6 months afterward. PBMCs were isolated by Ficoll-Paque density gradient centrifugation.

For TCR profiling, total RNA from at least 9,000 sorted tetramer+ CD8 T cells was reverse transcribed into cDNA. CDR3 regions were amplified by PCR with primers annealing to V and J regions, adding unique molecular identifiers to track templates. The immunoSEQ platform, including its sequencing and error-correction standards, was used to profile TCRalpha and TCRbeta chains. Per the authors' processing: Clonal copy numbers were corrected for sequencing and PCR errors, and IMGT conventions were followed to define CDR3s. Only productive rearrangements were analyzed, using immunoSEQ Analyzer versions 2.0 and 3.0, with gene-pairing frequencies processed further in Microsoft Excel. V-J pairings were visualized as Circos plots, and CDR3 motifs were found with MEME plus a custom motifSearch program. The probability of generation of TCR sequences was calculated using the OLGA algorithm. Clonotypes seen at both visits were designated persistent, clonotypes seen only acutely were designated nonpersistent, and clonotypes seen only at convalescence were designated de novo. An amino acid clonotype used by more than one donor was defined as a public TCR. The immuneACCESS repertoire file appears here via TCRdb, limited to in-frame rearrangements. These files lack a portion of the clones; in checked studies, under half of the deficit traces to unresolved V genes, and the cause of the others is not known. From that table come the V and J calls and clone size; the DNA was used to work out D and trimming. The sample table shows thousands of clones, and around 28% are seen once. The leading ten clones occupy 67% of the sample.

Beyond this particular receptor, the publication reports: Persistence into convalescence was observed for only roughly 9.4% of unique acute clonotypes, yet most of the response was made up by these persisting clonotypes, and the remaining acute clonotypes were seemingly replaced by new diverse de novo clonotypes. With just a few donors in the cohort, the group averages were based on very few individuals. Because only a fraction of each donor's blood was analyzed, sampling error might partly explain the low overlap between acute and convalescent clonotypes. In TCR repertoire selection for BRLF1 (YVL-BR), TCRalpha CDR3 motifs had a dominant role, while TCRbeta had a minimal role.

V loses 0 bases of germline sequence and J loses 8 bases, and the interval between the two ends is 13 bases. CDR1 and CDR2 are read off the germline V gene (reference sequence) as SEHNR and FQNEAQ. The CDR3, cysteine through phenylalanine, is 15 amino acids long. The DNA shown is the 45-base CDR3, in frame from base 1. This clone was observed a few times. There are no base qualities to consult, and no much larger clone falls within one base. The material sequenced was EBV YVL epitope tetramer+ CD8+ T cells sorted from PBMCs, taken during acute infectious mononucleosis. The cell subset or site tag for this specimen amounts to: CD8 T cells binding a tetramer with EBV BRLF1 109-117 peptide (YVL-BR). The clonotype was recovered from a man younger than 35 with infectious mononucleosis caused by EBV. The sequence links TRBV7-9 to TRBJ1-4; the D segment could be TRBD1, given 6 matching bases. The DNA reads as follows: TGTGCCAGCAGCTTAGCGGGGGCCTTGGGGGAAAAACTGTTTTTT. This codes for CASSLAGALGEKLFF.